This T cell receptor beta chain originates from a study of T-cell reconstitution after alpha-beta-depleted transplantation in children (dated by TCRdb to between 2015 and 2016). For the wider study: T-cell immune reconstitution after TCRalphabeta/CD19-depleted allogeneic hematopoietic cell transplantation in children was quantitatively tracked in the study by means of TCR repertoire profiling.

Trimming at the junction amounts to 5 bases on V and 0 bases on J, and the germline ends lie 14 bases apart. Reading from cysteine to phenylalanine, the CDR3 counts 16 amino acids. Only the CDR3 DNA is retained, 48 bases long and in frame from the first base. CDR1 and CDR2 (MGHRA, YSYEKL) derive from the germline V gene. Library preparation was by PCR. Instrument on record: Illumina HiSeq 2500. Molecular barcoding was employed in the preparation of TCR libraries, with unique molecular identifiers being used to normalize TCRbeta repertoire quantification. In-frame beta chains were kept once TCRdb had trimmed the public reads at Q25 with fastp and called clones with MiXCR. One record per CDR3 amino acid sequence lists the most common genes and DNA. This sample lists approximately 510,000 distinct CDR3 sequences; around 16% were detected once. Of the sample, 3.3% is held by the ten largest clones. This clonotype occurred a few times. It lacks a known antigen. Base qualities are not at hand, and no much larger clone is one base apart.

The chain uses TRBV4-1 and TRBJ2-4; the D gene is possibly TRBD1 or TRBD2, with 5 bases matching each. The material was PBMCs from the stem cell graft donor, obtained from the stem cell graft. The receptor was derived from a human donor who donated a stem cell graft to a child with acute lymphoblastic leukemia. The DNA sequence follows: TGCGCCAGCAGCTACCCTCAGAGGGGAGCCAAAAACATTCAGTACTTC. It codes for CASSYPQRGAKNIQYF.